This T cell receptor (beta chain) is from a study of T cell changes during pregnancy in multiple sclerosis. This table comes from immunoSEQ multiplex PCR, and its TCRdb copy is limited to in-frame clones, with some not included. The profile covers about 120,000 clones, with around 93% appearing a single time and 6.2% taken by the ten largest. Germline V lookup: CDR1 SGHTA, CDR2 FQGNSA. This CDR3 has 14 amino acids. V lost 1 base to trimming and J lost 0 bases, with 7 bases between them. This chain connects TRBV7-2 to TRBJ2-7; D gene unclear. This material consisted of peripheral blood, taken before pregnancy. This sequence originates from a female donor with multiple sclerosis, enrolled in a pregnancy study. CDR3 in DNA: TGTGCCAGCAGCTTAGGGCGGAGCTCCTACGAGCAGTACTTC. Its translation is CASSLGRSSYEQYF.